Many counts were recorded for the clone carrying this TCR beta chain. Its specificity is not known. TCRdb reprocessed the reads via MiXCR and lists one record per CDR3 protein. The sample holds 750,000 to 950,000 distinct CDR3 sequences; under 35% are singletons and the top ten take approximately 14%. This specimen comes from a study of T cell repertoires in cytomegalovirus infection. Across the study: Peptides in the study included HLA-C-restricted and HLA-B-restricted CMV epitopes. It was the public TCR beta signatures that indicated both CMV infection and matching HLA type.

Whole-study results and caveats: Across the ex vivo response, the dominant clonotypes were HLA-C-restricted CMV-specific TCR beta clonotypes. Summed frequency of shared TCR beta families picked out CMV carriers who also had the relevant HLA.

The length of the CDR3 is 15 residues. Per the germline V gene, CDR1 is SGHTA and CDR2 is FQGNSA. V dropped 5 bases and J dropped 4 bases, with 15 bases sitting between them. The specimen was cultured CD8+ T cells from PBMCs, collected from culture after CMV antigen stimulation. This TCR was sampled from a human donor in good health (CMV status not recorded). Some clones in this sample may be carry-over from other donors' samples. The chain uses TRBV7-2 and TRBJ2-1; TRBD1 might be the D (5 bases). The CDR3 DNA reads TGTGCCAGCAGCCTTACAGGAGATTATTACAATGAGCAGTTCTTC. The encoded protein is CASSLTGDYYNEQFF.